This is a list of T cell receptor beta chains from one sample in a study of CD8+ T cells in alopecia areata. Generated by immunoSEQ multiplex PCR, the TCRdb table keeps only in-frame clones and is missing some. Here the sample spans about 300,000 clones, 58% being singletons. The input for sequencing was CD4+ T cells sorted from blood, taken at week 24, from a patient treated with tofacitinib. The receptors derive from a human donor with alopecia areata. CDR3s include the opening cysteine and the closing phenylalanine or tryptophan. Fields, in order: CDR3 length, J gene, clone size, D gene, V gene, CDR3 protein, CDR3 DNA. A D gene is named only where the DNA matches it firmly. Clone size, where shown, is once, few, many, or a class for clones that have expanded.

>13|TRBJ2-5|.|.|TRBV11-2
CASSLGGQETQYF
TGTGCCAGCAGCTTGGGCGGCCAAGAGACCCAGTACTTC
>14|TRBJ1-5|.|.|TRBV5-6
CASSLDGRYQPQHF
TGTGCCAGCAGCCTGGACGGACGGTATCAGCCCCAGCATTTT
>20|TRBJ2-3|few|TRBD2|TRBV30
CAWSVLRTFSGGTSTDTQYF
TGTGCCTGGAGTGTTCTCAGGACGTTCAGCGGGGGGACTAGCACAGATACGCAGTATTTT
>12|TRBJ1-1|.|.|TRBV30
CAWNSVNTEAFF
TGTGCCTGGAATTCAGTGAACACTGAAGCTTTCTTT
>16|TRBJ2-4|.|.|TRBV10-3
CAISDPAGPDRDIQYF
TGTGCCATCAGTGACCCTGCGGGCCCCGATCGCGACATTCAGTACTTC
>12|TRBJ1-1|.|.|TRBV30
CAWSPGGTEAFF
TGTGCCTGGAGTCCCGGGGGGACTGAAGCTTTCTTT
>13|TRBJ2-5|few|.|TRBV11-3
CASGDGPGETQYF
TGTGCCAGCGGGGACGGGCCTGGGGAGACCCAGTACTTC
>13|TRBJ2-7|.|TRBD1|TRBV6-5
CASSQGQTYEQYF
TGTGCCAGCAGCCAGGGACAGACCTACGAGCAGTACTTC
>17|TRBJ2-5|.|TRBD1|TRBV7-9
CASRSGQGEFPQETQYF
TGTGCCAGCAGATCCGGACAGGGCGAATTCCCCCAAGAGACCCAGTACTTC
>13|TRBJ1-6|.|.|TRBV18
CASAQSGDSPLHF
TGTGCCAGCGCGCAAAGCGGAGATTCACCCCTCCACTTT
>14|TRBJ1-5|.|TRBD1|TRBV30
CAGSWDSLNQPQHF
TGTGCCGGATCCTGGGACAGCTTAAATCAGCCCCAGCATTTT
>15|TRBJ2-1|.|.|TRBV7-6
CASSLAGGTANEQFF
TGTGCCAGCAGCTTAGCGGGAGGGACAGCAAATGAGCAGTTCTTC
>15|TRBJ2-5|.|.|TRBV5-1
CASSLESPGVETQYF
TGCGCCAGCAGCTTGGAGTCACCTGGGGTGGAGACCCAGTACTTC
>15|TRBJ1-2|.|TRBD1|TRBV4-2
CASSLSGQGDYGYTF
TGTGCCAGCAGCCTGTCCGGTCAGGGGGACTATGGCTACACCTTC
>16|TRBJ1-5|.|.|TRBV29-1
CSVEANRDILNQPQHF
TGCAGCGTTGAAGCAAACCGGGACATACTCAATCAGCCCCAGCATTTT
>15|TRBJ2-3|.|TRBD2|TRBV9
CASSATSGGVDTQYF
TGTGCCAGCAGCGCAACTAGCGGGGGTGTGGATACGCAGTATTTT
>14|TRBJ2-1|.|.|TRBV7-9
CASSFDFSYNEQFF
TGTGCCAGCAGCTTTGATTTCTCCTACAATGAGCAGTTCTTC
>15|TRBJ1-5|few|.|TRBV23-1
CASSQSRGGYQPQHF
TGCGCCAGCAGTCAATCCCGAGGGGGGTATCAGCCCCAGCATTTT
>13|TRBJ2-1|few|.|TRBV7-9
CASSLRVYNEQFF
TGTGCCAGCAGCCTTAGAGTGTACAATGAGCAGTTCTTC
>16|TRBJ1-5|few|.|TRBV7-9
CASSLEGSSSNQPQHF
TGTGCCAGCAGCTTAGAAGGTTCGTCGAGCAATCAGCCCCAGCATTTT
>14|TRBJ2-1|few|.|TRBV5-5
CASIPPLGYNEQFF
TGTGCCAGCATTCCTCCGTTAGGATACAATGAGCAGTTCTTC
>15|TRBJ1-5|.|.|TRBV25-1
CASSGTRGDNQPQHF
TGTGCCAGCAGTGGAACGAGGGGGGACAATCAGCCCCAGCATTTT
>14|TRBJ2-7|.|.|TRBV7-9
CASSFGQGEYEQYF
TGTGCCAGCAGCTTCGGGCAGGGCGAGTACGAGCAGTACTTC
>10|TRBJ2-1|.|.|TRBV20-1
CSARRDEQFF
TGCAGTGCTCGGCGGGATGAGCAGTTCTTC
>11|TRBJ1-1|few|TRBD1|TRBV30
CAWSRTGWAFF
TGTGCCTGGAGTAGGACAGGTTGGGCTTTCTTT
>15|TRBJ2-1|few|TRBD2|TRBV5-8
CASSPGTSGYNEQFF
TGTGCCAGCAGCCCCGGGACTAGCGGATACAATGAGCAGTTCTTC
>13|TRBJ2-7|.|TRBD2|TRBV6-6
CASSYYPGREQYF
TGTGCCAGCAGTTATTATCCCGGGAGGGAGCAGTACTTC
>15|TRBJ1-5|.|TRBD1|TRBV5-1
CASSWGQGADQPQHF
TGCGCCAGCAGCTGGGGACAGGGGGCTGATCAGCCCCAGCATTTT
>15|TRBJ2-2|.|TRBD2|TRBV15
CATSRTSGVGGELFF
TGTGCCACCAGCAGGACTAGCGGGGTCGGCGGGGAGCTGTTTTTT
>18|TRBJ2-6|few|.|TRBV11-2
CASSLVFPRGQQANVLTF
TGTGCCAGCAGCTTAGTGTTCCCGCGCGGACAGCAGGCCAACGTCCTGACTTTC
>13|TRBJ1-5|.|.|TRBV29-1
CSVGANSNQPQHF
TGCAGCGTAGGGGCTAATAGCAATCAGCCCCAGCATTTT
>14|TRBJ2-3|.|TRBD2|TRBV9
CASSLSGGDSAQYF
TGTGCCAGCAGCCTTAGCGGGGGGGACTCCGCGCAGTATTTT
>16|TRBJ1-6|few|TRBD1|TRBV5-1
CASSWGNRGGDSPLHF
TGCGCCAGCAGCTGGGGGAACAGGGGAGGCGATTCACCCCTCCACTTT
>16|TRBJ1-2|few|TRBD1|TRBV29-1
CSVEELGKGALNGYTF
TGCAGCGTTGAAGAATTGGGGAAGGGGGCGCTCAATGGCTACACCTTC
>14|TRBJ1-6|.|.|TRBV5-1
CASSLAGANSPLHF
TGCGCCAGCAGCTTGGCAGGGGCTAATTCACCCCTCCACTTT
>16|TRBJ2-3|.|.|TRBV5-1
CASSLDQSSPTDTQYF
TGCGCCAGCAGCTTGGACCAGTCCAGCCCAACAGATACGCAGTATTTT
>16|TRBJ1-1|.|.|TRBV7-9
CASSPTGGVMNTEAFF
TGTGCCAGCAGCCCAACCGGGGGGGTTATGAACACTGAAGCTTTCTTT
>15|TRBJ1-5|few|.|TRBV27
CASRPRGANNQPQHF
TGTGCCAGCAGACCCCGGGGGGCCAACAATCAGCCCCAGCATTTT
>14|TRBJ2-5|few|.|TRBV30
CAWRHAGARETQYF
TGTGCCTGGAGACACGCAGGGGCCCGGGAGACCCAGTACTTC
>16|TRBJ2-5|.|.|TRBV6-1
CASSERAGLPQETQYF
TGTGCCAGCAGTGAGCGGGCCGGCCTCCCACAAGAGACCCAGTACTTC
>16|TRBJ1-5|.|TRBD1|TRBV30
CAWSRGTGVINQPQHF
TGTGCCTGGAGTAGGGGGACAGGGGTAATCAATCAGCCCCAGCATTTT
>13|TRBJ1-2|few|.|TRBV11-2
CASSLVSGSGYTF
TGTGCCAGCAGCTTAGTTTCCGGGTCTGGCTACACCTTC
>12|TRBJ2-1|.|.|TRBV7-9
CASSSYSPEQFF
TGTGCCAGCAGCTCCTATTCCCCCGAGCAGTTCTTC
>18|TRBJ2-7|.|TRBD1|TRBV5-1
CASSVTPGQGGRVAEQYF
TGCGCCAGCAGCGTAACCCCGGGACAGGGGGGCCGGGTAGCCGAGCAGTACTTC
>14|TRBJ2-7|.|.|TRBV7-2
CASSRLRGTYEQYF
TGTGCCAGCAGTAGGTTACGAGGGACCTACGAGCAGTACTTC
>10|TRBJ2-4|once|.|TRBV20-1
CSARVDIQYF
TGCAGTGCTAGGGTTGACATTCAGTACTTC
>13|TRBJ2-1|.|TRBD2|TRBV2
CATERGAYNEQFF
TGTGCCACCGAGCGGGGGGCCTACAATGAGCAGTTCTTC
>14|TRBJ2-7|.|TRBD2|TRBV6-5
CASSRSGEKYEQYF
TGTGCCAGCAGTCGTAGCGGGGAGAAATACGAGCAGTACTTC
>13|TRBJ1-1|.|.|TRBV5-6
CASSLELNTEAFF
TGTGCCAGCAGCTTGGAGCTTAACACTGAAGCTTTCTTT
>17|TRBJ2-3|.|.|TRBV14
CASSHERHGTSTDTQYF
TGTGCCAGCAGCCACGAACGGCACGGGACTAGCACAGATACGCAGTATTTT
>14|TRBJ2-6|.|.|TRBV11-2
CASSSFGGANVLTF
TGTGCCAGCAGCTCTTTTGGTGGGGCCAACGTCCTGACTTTC
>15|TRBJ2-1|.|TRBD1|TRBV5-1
CASSPGTGSYNEQFF
TGCGCCAGCAGCCCCGGGACAGGGAGCTACAATGAGCAGTTCTTC
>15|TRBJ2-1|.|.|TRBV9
CASSTPRGGYDEQFF
TGTGCCAGCAGTACGCCCAGGGGGGGGTACGATGAGCAGTTCTTC
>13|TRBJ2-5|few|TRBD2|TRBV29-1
CSAMTSAGETQYF
TGCAGCGCCATGACTAGCGCGGGGGAGACCCAGTACTTC
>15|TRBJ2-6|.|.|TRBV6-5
CASSRQLSGANVLTF
TGTGCCAGCAGCCGGCAGCTATCTGGGGCCAACGTCCTGACTTTC